This T cell receptor beta chain was sequenced during a study of shared clonotypes between healthy human individuals. The trim removed 0 bases at V and 5 bases at J, leaving 13 bases unmatched. The CDR3 spans 17 residues. The germline gives CDR1 LGHNA, CDR2 YNFKEQ. CD45RO-negative cells were positively selected for CCR7, leaving out terminally differentiated effector memory CD45RA+ cells. The method was immunoSEQ multiplex PCR; TCRdb's version includes in-frame clones alone and lacks a portion of them. The sample records some 2,000,000 clones, approximately 94% being singletons. The TCR originated in a man younger than 30 in good health. The material sequenced was naive CD8+ T cells sorted from blood. The chain is built from TRBV4-2 and TRBJ2-7; 7 bases align to TRBD2. This chain's CDR3 is CASSQDRALAALHEQYF. In nucleotides, the CDR3 is TGTGCCAGCAGCCAAGATAGGGCGCTAGCGGCCTTACACGAGCAGTACTTC.